One sample yielded the 6 T cell receptor beta chains listed below, sequenced in a study of T cells expressing NK-cell markers. TCRdb reprocessed the 5' RACE reads and stores each CDR3 protein as one record, lacking DNA. Its clone listing holds about 260,000 distinct CDR3 sequences. Sequenced: blood T cells: a sorted CD56 or NKG2C T cell subset, CD4+ or CD8+ T cells, or bulk PBMC T cells (not recorded which). These receptors were taken from a woman between 18 and 69 years old in good health.

This chain uses TRBV7-3 with TRBJ2-5; TCRdb's D call, TRBD2, is unchecked because there is no DNA. The CDR3 is made up of 15 amino acids. Per the germline V gene, CDR1 is SGHTA and CDR2 is FQGTGA. The CDR3 protein is CASSKGLAFQETQYF.

This chain links TRBV11-1 with TRBJ2-7; TCRdb indicates TRBD2, and absent DNA this call remains unverified. This CDR3 is 16 amino acids long. CDR1 and CDR2 (germline): SGHAT, FQDESV (reference sequence). The CDR3 protein is CASSPGWLARSGEQYF.

V and J are TRBV30 and TRBJ2-7; without DNA, the TCRdb call of TRBD1 cannot be checked. Germline V CDR1 and CDR2: GTSNPN, SVGIG (reference sequence). This CDR3 is 14 amino acids long. The CDR3 is CAWTRGPTFYEQYF.

The chain employs TRBV29-1 and TRBJ1-2. The length of the CDR3 is 14 residues. Germline lookup yields CDR1 SQVTM and CDR2 ANQGSEA. CDR3 region: CSVEIVRSNYGYTF. The full variable domain, rest sourced from reference TRBV29-1 and TRBJ1-2, is SAVISQKPSRDICQRGTSLTIQCQVDSQVTMMFWYRQQPGQSLTLIATANQGSEATYESGFVIDKFPISRPNLTFSTLTVSNMSPEDSSIYLCSVEIVRSNYGYTFGSGTRLTVV.

The V and J genes are TRBV10-1 and TRBJ1-1; TCRdb's assignment of TRBD1 cannot be checked, as there is no DNA. Germline V gene lookup returns CDR1 WNHNN and CDR2 SYGVQD (reference sequence). This CDR3 has 12 amino acids. This CDR3 reads CASSTGDTEAFF.

V usage is TRBV6-5 and J usage is TRBJ1-4. Per the germline V gene, CDR1 is MNHEY and CDR2 is SVGAGI. The CDR3 extends over 14 amino acids. This CDR3 reads CASSLVGSVEKLFF.